The source of this TCR beta chain is a study of cytomegalovirus exposure and HLA in healthy donors. With 60 Vbeta and 13 Jbeta primers, the PCR was carried out. Using immunoSEQ multiplex PCR, the repertoire was profiled, and TCRdb retains in-frame clones only, with some absent. Here the sample spans some 91,000 clones, around 77% being singletons. CDR3 length: 14 residues. Unmatched junction bases numbered 3, after V lost 8 bases and J lost 2 bases. Germline values: CDR1 MNHEY, CDR2 SVGAGI. In this sample, this clone turned up a few times. The J gene is TRBJ2-2, the V gene TRBV6-5; 9 nucleotides match TRBD1. The clonotype originates from a middle-aged man in good health and CMV-seronegative. Sequenced sample: PBMCs. The DNA of the CDR3 is TGTGCCAGCGGGACAGGGAGTAACACCGGGGAGCTGTTTTTT. This encodes CASGTGSNTGELFF.